This TCR beta chain was sequenced in a study of CXCR3-negative and CXCR3-positive naive CD8 T cells. Regarding the study as a whole: Similar TRBV-TRBJ usage was seen in naive cells (both CXCR3-negative and CXCR3-positive), but memory cells differed. CD5 surface expression was similar among naive subsets, and TCR strength was estimated by inference from TRB CDR3 properties. The level of CXCR3 expression partially decreased after cryopreservation; the majority of assays used fresh PBMCs.

The libraries of TRB cDNA were prepared using 5' RACE with UMI labels. TCRdb re-called the 5' RACE reads and gives one entry per CDR3 protein, without DNA. The sample features about 22,000 distinct CDR3 sequences, with roughly a fifth in its top ten. In germline, CDR1 is SEHNR, CDR2 FQNEAQ (reference sequence). This CDR3 has 14 amino acids. As concerns this clonotype: Its cognate antigen is unknown.

The rearrangement joins TRBV7-9 to TRBJ2-7; TCRdb designates TRBD1, a call that cannot be tested without DNA. The receptor was derived from a human donor in good health. Some clones in this sample may be carry-over from other donors' samples. Sequenced: memory CD8+ T cells from blood. The CDR3 region is CASSSGGTSSKQYF.